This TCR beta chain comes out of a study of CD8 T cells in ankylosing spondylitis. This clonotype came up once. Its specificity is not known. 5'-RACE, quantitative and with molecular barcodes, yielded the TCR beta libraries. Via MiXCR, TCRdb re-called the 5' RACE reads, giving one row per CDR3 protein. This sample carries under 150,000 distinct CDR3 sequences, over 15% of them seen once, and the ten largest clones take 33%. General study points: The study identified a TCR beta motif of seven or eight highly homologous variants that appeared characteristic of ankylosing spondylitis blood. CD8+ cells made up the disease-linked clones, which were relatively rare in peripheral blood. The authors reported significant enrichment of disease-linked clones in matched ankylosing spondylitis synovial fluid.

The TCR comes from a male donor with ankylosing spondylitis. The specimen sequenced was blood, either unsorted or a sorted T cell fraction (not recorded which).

CDR3 amino acids: CASSLDRGKRDAGELFF. CDR3 sequence (DNA): TGTGCCAGCAGCTTGGACAGGGGAAAGCGGGACGCCGGGGAGCTGTTTTTT. The chain has TRBV5-6 and TRBJ2-2; TRBD1 or TRBD2 may be the D gene (7 bases each). The germline V gene has CDR1 SGHDT and CDR2 YYEEEE. CDR3 length: 17 amino acids. The V end lost 0 bases, the J end lost 6 bases, and 18 bases lay between the germline ends. The variable domain in full, with the rest retrieved from reference TRBV5-6 and TRBJ2-2, is DAGVTQSPTHLIKTRGQQVTLRCSPKSGHDTVSWYQQALGQGPQFIFQYYEEEERQRGNFPDRFSGHQFPNYSSELNVNALLLGDSALYLCASSLDRGKRDAGELFFGEGSRLTVL.